A selection of T cell receptor beta chains follows, all from one sample in a study of technical replicates of blood from several donors. Using immunoSEQ multiplex PCR, the repertoire was profiled, and TCRdb retains in-frame clones only, with some absent. Here the sample spans tens of thousands of clones, around 84% being singletons. Sequenced sample: PBMCs. Source of these receptors: a human donor in good health. Some clones in this sample may be carry-over from other donors' samples. Both conserved end residues are part of each CDR3. D genes are given only for firm matches. Clone size is not always given. Where it is, it says once, few, many or a class for expanded clones.

>NA|TRBV6-1|TRBD1|TRBJ1-2
TGTGCCAGCAGTGAACAGGGGGCCCTTTATAATGGCTACACCTTC
CASSEQGALYNGYTF
>NA|TRBV7-9|TRBD1|TRBJ1-5
TGTGCCAGCAGCTTAGAAATGACGGGGACAGGGGTCAATCAGCCCCAGCATTTT
CASSLEMTGTGVNQPQHF
>NA|TRBV4-1|NA|TRBJ1-2
TGCGCCAGCAGCCAGGATGGGACACGCGGCTACACCTTC
CASSQDGTRGYTF
>NA|TRBV5-1|TRBD2|TRBJ2-3
TGCGCCAGCAGCTTGCGAGGGACTAGCCCAACAGATACGCAGTATTTT
CASSLRGTSPTDTQYF
>NA|TRBV19|NA|TRBJ1-2
TGTGCCAGTAGTGAAGGCAGCGATGGGTCGTTGCCTGGCTATGGCTACACCTTC
CASSEGSDGSLPGYGYTF
>once|TRBV21-1|NA|TRBJ2-7
TGTGCCAGCAGCAAAAGGGCAGGGCGCAGCGAGCAGTACTTC
CASSKRAGRSEQYF
>NA|TRBV19|TRBD2|TRBJ2-2
TGTGCCAGTAGTATAGTGTGGGAGGGCACCGGGGAGCTGTTTTTT
CASSIVWEGTGELFF
>once|TRBV13|TRBD1|TRBJ1-1
TGTGCCAGCAGCTTTGGGACAGGGAAGAACACTGAAGCTTTCTTT
CASSFGTGKNTEAFF
>once|TRBV5-1|NA|TRBJ1-2
TGCGCCAGCAGGGCTACAGGGTTTGGCGGCTACACCTTC
CASRATGFGGYTF
>NA|TRBV11-2|NA|TRBJ1-3
TGTGCCAGCAGCTTAGTCCAGGGTGGAAACACCATATATTTT
CASSLVQGGNTIYF
>NA|TRBV4-1|NA|TRBJ2-1
TGCGCCAGCAGCCAGACGAGCGGAGCCTACAATGAGCAGTTCTTC
CASSQTSGAYNEQFF
>NA|TRBV7-9|NA|TRBJ1-1
TGTGCCAGCAGCGCCCTAAGGGGCACTGAAGCTTTCTTT
CASSALRGTEAFF
>NA|TRBV5-1|TRBD2|TRBJ2-3
TGCGCCAGCAGCCGGACTAGCGGGGGGGCGTTAGATACGCAGTATTTT
CASSRTSGGALDTQYF
>NA|TRBV7-6|NA|TRBJ2-7
TGTGCCAGCAGCTTTGACAGGTCGACCTCCTACGAGCAGTACTTC
CASSFDRSTSYEQYF
>NA|TRBV6-1|TRBD1|TRBJ1-1
TGTGCCAGCTTCGACAGGGCCATGAACACTGAAGCTTTCTTT
CASFDRAMNTEAFF
>NA|TRBV6-1|TRBD1|TRBJ2-7
TGTGCCAGCACCCGGGACAGGGTGGACGAGCAGTACTTC
CASTRDRVDEQYF
>NA|TRBV5-1|NA|TRBJ1-1
TGCGCCAGCAGCTTCCAAACGACAGTTATGAACACTGAAGCTTTCTTT
CASSFQTTVMNTEAFF
>NA|TRBV14|NA|TRBJ1-1
TGTGCCAGCAGCCCGACGAGCAGGGGTGAAGCTTTCTTT
CASSPTSRGEAFF
>NA|TRBV7-2|TRBD2|TRBJ2-2
TGTGCCAGCAGCTTAGCCCTGAGGACTAGCGGGGGGGCAACCGGGGAGCTGTTTTTT
CASSLALRTSGGATGELFF
>NA|TRBV4-1|NA|TRBJ2-7
TGCGCCAGCAGCCAGGGACAACAGAGGACCTACGAGCAGTACTTC
CASSQGQQRTYEQYF
>once|TRBV11-2|NA|TRBJ2-7
TGTGCCAGCAGCTTCCCCGGCGGAAACGAGCAGTACTTC
CASSFPGGNEQYF
>NA|TRBV7-6|TRBD2|TRBJ2-1
TGTGCCAGCTCGGGAGGACTAGCGGGATACAATGAGCAGTTCTTC
CASSGGLAGYNEQFF
>NA|TRBV11-1|TRBD1|TRBJ2-7
TGTGCCAGCAAGGACAGGAGATCCTACGAGCAGTACTTC
CASKDRRSYEQYF
>NA|TRBV19|TRBD1|TRBJ2-2
TGTGCCAGTAGTCGAAAGGGACAGGGAACCGGGGAGCTGTTTTTT
CASSRKGQGTGELFF
>once|TRBV21-1|NA|TRBJ1-2
TGTGCCAGCAGCACCCCCGGTCCACAGGTTAACTATGGCTACACCTTC
CASSTPGPQVNYGYTF
>NA|TRBV7-2|TRBD2|TRBJ2-3
TGTGCCAGCAGCTTCTTATCTGCGGGGGGGCGCTCAGATACGCAGTATTTT
CASSFLSAGGRSDTQYF
>NA|TRBV15|TRBD2|TRBJ2-1
TGTGCCACCAGCAGAGGGACTAGCGGGAGTACTGAGCAGTTCTTC
CATSRGTSGSTEQFF
>NA|TRBV11-2|TRBD1|TRBJ1-5
TGTGCCAGCAGCGGGGACAGGGACGAAAGCAATCAGCCCCAGCATTTT
CASSGDRDESNQPQHF
>NA|TRBV9|NA|TRBJ2-3
TGTGCCAGCAGCACCGGACTTCTATCCACAGATACGCAGTATTTT
CASSTGLLSTDTQYF
>NA|TRBV27|TRBD1|TRBJ1-5
TGTGCCACCAAGGGACAGGGCGATAGCAATCAGCCCCAGCATTTT
CATKGQGDSNQPQHF
>NA|TRBV10-3|NA|TRBJ2-3
TGTGCCATCAGTGAGTCAAGAGCTAGCACAGATACGCAGTATTTT
CAISESRASTDTQYF
>few|TRBV12-5|NA|TRBJ2-7
TGTGCTAGTGGTTTGCAGGGGCTAGACTACGAGCAGTACTTC
CASGLQGLDYEQYF
>once|TRBV28|NA|TRBJ1-6
TGTGCCAGCAAGGAAGGGGGATACTATAATTCACCCCTCCACTTT
CASKEGGYYNSPLHF
>once|TRBV7-9|NA|TRBJ2-5
TGTGCCAGCAGCTTAGTCGGTGGTACCCGGACCCAGTACTTC
CASSLVGGTRTQYF
>NA|TRBV6-1|TRBD1|TRBJ2-5
TGTGCCAGCAACGACAGGGCCCGAGAGACCCAGTACTTC
CASNDRARETQYF
>NA|TRBV29-1|NA|TRBJ2-7
TGCAGCGTTCGACAGGACCCCTACGAGCAGTACTTC
CSVRQDPYEQYF
>NA|TRBV4-1|TRBD2|TRBJ2-5
TGCGCCAGCAGCCAAGATCGGCTAGCGGGAGGAGAGACCCAGTACTTC
CASSQDRLAGGETQYF
>NA|TRBV4-3|NA|TRBJ2-7
TGCGCCAGCAGCCAAGACCTTTTAGCGTACGAGCAGTACTTC
CASSQDLLAYEQYF
>NA|TRBV7-6|NA|TRBJ2-3
TGTGCCAGCAACTCTCTGCGGGGGCCTAGCACAGATACGCAGTATTTT
CASNSLRGPSTDTQYF
>NA|TRBV4-1|NA|TRBJ2-5
TGCGCCAGCAGCCAAGGGTTGGGGAGTCAAGAGACCCAGTACTTC
CASSQGLGSQETQYF
>NA|TRBV6-5|TRBD1|TRBJ2-7
TGTGCCAGCAGCCTTGGACAGGGGGGATACGAGCAGTACTTC
CASSLGQGGYEQYF
>NA|TRBV5-1|NA|TRBJ1-2
TGCGCCAGCAGCCCCTACCAAAGGGAGGTGCGGGGCTACACCTTC
CASSPYQREVRGYTF
>NA|TRBV5-6|TRBD1|TRBJ2-7
TGTGCCAGCAGCTGGGGACAGTTCGACGAGCAGTACTTC
CASSWGQFDEQYF
>NA|TRBV11-2|TRBD2|TRBJ2-1
TGTGCCAGCAGCTCGATCGGGGGAGGGCTCTACAATGAGCAGTTCTTC
CASSSIGGGLYNEQFF
>once|TRBV23-1|TRBD1|TRBJ2-3
TGCGCCAGCAGTCAAGTCGGGACAGGTGGGAAAGATACGCAGTATTTT
CASSQVGTGGKDTQYF
>NA|TRBV30|TRBD2|TRBJ2-3
TGTGCCGGGATCCCTAGCGGGGGGGCCGATGGTCTTGCAGATACGCAGTATTTT
CAGIPSGGADGLADTQYF
>NA|TRBV11-2|TRBD1|TRBJ2-7
TGTGCCAGCAGCCAGGGACAGATCTACGAGCAGTACTTC
CASSQGQIYEQYF
>NA|TRBV7-2|NA|TRBJ2-1
TGTGCCAGCAGCCCTATGACAGGACACAATGAGCAGTTCTTC
CASSPMTGHNEQFF
>NA|TRBV4-1|NA|TRBJ2-1
TGCGCCAGCAGCCAAGTTTCTGGGCAGGCCGCCTACAATGAGCAGTTCTTC
CASSQVSGQAAYNEQFF
>NA|TRBV2|TRBD1|TRBJ1-2
TGTGCCAGCAGAGCCGGGACAGGAACCTATGGCTACACCTTC
CASRAGTGTYGYTF
>NA|TRBV6-5|TRBD1|TRBJ2-3
TGTGCCAGCGCCGACAGGGGGAAGGGAGATACGCAGTATTTT
CASADRGKGDTQYF
>NA|TRBV4-2|NA|TRBJ1-2
TGTGCCAGCAGCCAAGTGGAAGGCGAGGGATGGGTTTATGGCTACACCTTC
CASSQVEGEGWVYGYTF
>NA|TRBV6-6|TRBD1|TRBJ2-7
TGTGCCAGCACCCTAGGACAGGGGACCCCCTACGAGCAGTACTTC
CASTLGQGTPYEQYF
>NA|TRBV7-2|NA|TRBJ2-6
TGTGCCAGCAGCTTCGCAGAATCTGGGGCCAACGTCCTGACTTTC
CASSFAESGANVLTF
>NA|TRBV5-8|NA|TRBJ2-1
TGTGCCAGCAGCCCGCCAACTGGTACGTTATTCTACAATGAGCAGTTCTTC
CASSPPTGTLFYNEQFF
>few|TRBV7-2|TRBD1|TRBJ1-1
TGTGCCAGCAGCCAGGGACAGCGAAACACTGAAGCTTTCTTT
CASSQGQRNTEAFF
>NA|TRBV4-1|TRBD2|TRBJ2-3
TGCGCCAGCAGCCATCTAGCGGAGGTCGGGGATACGCAGTATTTT
CASSHLAEVGDTQYF
>NA|TRBV7-2|NA|TRBJ1-2
TGTGCCAGCAGTACCCCGGTGTATGGCTACACCTTC
CASSTPVYGYTF
>NA|TRBV6-5|TRBD1|TRBJ2-2
TGTGCCAGCAGGACCGGGACAGGGGCGGGCGGGGAGCTGTTTTTT
CASRTGTGAGGELFF
>NA|TRBV5-5|TRBD1|TRBJ1-2
TGTGCCAGCAGCTTGGAACAGGGGGCTACTAACTATGGCTACACCTTC
CASSLEQGATNYGYTF